Sequencing of this T cell receptor beta chain was carried out in a study of beta chain features in type 1 diabetes. Study context: In all, 107,917,701 sorted cells from all samples were analyzed. Whole-study results and caveats: A closer apparent resemblance between naive, central memory and Treg TCRB repertoires was seen in patients than in healthy donors.

This clone was seen a handful of times. As yet, its antigen is unknown. Trimming pared 3 bases from V and 6 bases from J, leaving 11 bases between. Germline values: CDR1 SEHNR, CDR2 FQNEAQ (reference sequence). The CDR3 extends over 13 amino acids. The entirety of the isolated RNA underwent reverse transcription, so expressed TCRB transcripts were sequenced. Sequencing was performed with immunoSEQ multiplex PCR; in TCRdb, only in-frame clones are kept and a portion is missing. Of around 450,000 clones detected, about 10% appear once; the ten largest clones hold approximately 0.05%. This chain connects TRBV7-9 to TRBJ1-2; possible D gene TRBD1, 5 bases. Input material: naive CD4+ T cells from blood. The receptor was derived from a woman in her late teens or twenties in good health. The CDR3 spells CASSLARADGYTF. CDR3 in DNA: TGTGCCAGCAGCTTGGCCAGGGCAGATGGCTACACCTTC.